Sequencing of this T cell receptor (beta chain) was carried out in a study of OX40 agonist ivuxolimab in advanced cancers. Background on the study: The dose-escalation cohort had hepatocellular carcinoma, melanoma, renal cell or head and neck cancer. Of the participants, about 40% had some prior anti-PD-1, anti-PD-L1 or anti-CTLA-4 therapy, which was allowed.

Assay: immunoSEQ multiplex PCR; the TCRdb copy retains only in-frame clones and omits some. Among about 61,000 clones listed, around 93% were seen once. Excluded were patients having autoimmune disease history or systemic immunosuppression. Germline V gene sequence: CDR1 SGHTA, CDR2 FQGNSA. The CDR3 contains 17 residues. J lost 3 bases, V lost 1 base, and 9 bases had no gene match. This specimen was CD4+ or CD8+ T cells sorted from blood, taken in a trial of the OX40 agonist ivuxolimab. The chain recombines TRBV7-2 with TRBJ2-4; 7 nucleotides agree with TRBD1. This TCR was sampled from an adult with an advanced solid tumor such as melanoma, head and neck, liver or kidney cancer. The CDR3 here is CASSLEIWTGIKNIQYF. The CDR3 DNA is TGTGCCAGCAGCTTAGAGATATGGACAGGAATCAAAAACATTCAGTACTTC. Full variable domain (remainder filled in from reference TRBV7-2 and TRBJ2-4): GAGVSQSPSNKVTEKGKDVELRCDPISGHTALYWYRQSLGQGLEFLIYFQGNSAPDKSGLPSDRFSAERTGGSVSTLTIQRTQQEDSAVYLCASSLEIWTGIKNIQYFGAGTRLSVL.